These 8 T cell receptor beta chains came from one sample sequenced in a study of beta chain features in type 1 diabetes. Expressed TCRB transcripts were sequenced after all isolated RNA was converted to cDNA. Generated by immunoSEQ multiplex PCR, the TCRdb table keeps only in-frame clones and is missing some. Of approximately 250,000 clones in the sample, around 9.6% were seen once. The sequenced material came from naive CD4+ T cells from blood. These receptor sequences come from a young woman in good health.

The J gene is TRBJ2-5, the V gene TRBV7-8; 7 nucleotides align to TRBD2. This CDR3 has 12 amino acids. Trimming removed 7 bases from V and 5 bases from J; junction bases left unmatched: 4. Germline lookup yields CDR1 SGHVS and CDR2 FQNEAQ. In DNA form, the CDR3 reads TGTGCCAGCAATCAGGGAGGGGAGACCCAGTACTTC. It encodes CASNQGGETQYF.

The rearrangement links TRBV6-4 to TRBJ2-1; TRBD1 matches 8 bases. The CDR3 is made up of 15 amino acids. Germline trimming cut 3 bases from V and 8 bases from J; bases unmatched to any gene: 9. CDR1 MRHNA and CDR2 SNTAGT come from the germline V gene. This CDR3 reads CASSEERTGSHEQFF. The CDR3 nucleotides read TGTGCCAGCAGTGAGGAGCGGACAGGGTCCCATGAGCAGTTCTTC.

This clone was observed a handful of times. This chain joins TRBV30 and TRBJ2-1, with 10 positions matching TRBD2. This CDR3 has 16 residues. The germline V gene encodes CDR1 GTSNPN and CDR2 SVGIG (reference sequence). With V trimmed by 2 bases and J by 11 bases, 15 bases remained unmatched. In DNA, the CDR3 is TGTGCCTGGAGTCCCAAGGGACTAGCGCGCTTTCGGAAGCAGTTCTTC. Translated, it gives CAWSPKGLARFRKQFF.

This clone was counted at least ten times. The rearrangement joins TRBV7-9 to TRBJ2-4, with a possible D match to TRBD1 (6 bases). Trimming stripped 2 bases from V and 5 bases from J, with 10 bases between. Per germline, CDR1 SEHNR and CDR2 FQNEAQ (reference sequence). This CDR3 spans 14 amino acids. The CDR3 bases are TGTGCCAGCAGCTTATCAGGGGATGAAAACATTCAGTACTTC. Protein sequence: CASSLSGDENIQYF.

The V gene is TRBV10-3, the J gene TRBJ2-7; TRBD1 agrees at 8 bases. Looked up from germline, CDR1 is ENHRY and CDR2 is SYGVKD. With V trimmed by 6 bases and J by 3 bases, 7 bases remained unmatched. The CDR3 length is 14 residues. As DNA, the CDR3 is TGTGCCATCAGCCAGACAGGGGAAAGCTACGAGCAGTACTTC. Translation gives CAISQTGESYEQYF.

The rearrangement uses TRBV27 and TRBJ1-1; D unresolved. Trimming cost V 7 bases and J 0 bases, with 18 bases left between them. The CDR3 covers 16 residues. Germline loops: CDR1 MNHEY, CDR2 SMNVEV (reference sequence). The CDR3 coding sequence is TGTGCCAGCAATCGTGAGTACCCGGAGATGAACACTGAAGCTTTCTTT. It translates to CASNREYPEMNTEAFF.

V and J are TRBV6-1 and TRBJ2-2; D gene ambiguous. V was cut by 2 bases and J by 8 bases, with 9 bases left in between. The CDR3 length is 13 residues. Per germline, CDR1 MNHNS and CDR2 SASEGT. CDR3 DNA: TGTGCCAGCAGTGAAACAACCGTAGGGGAGCTGTTTTTT. Protein sequence: CASSETTVGELFF.

The chain joins TRBV4-1 to TRBJ2-3; TRBD1 agrees at 9 bases. The CDR3 has 17 residues. Trimming cost V 1 base and J 4 bases; bases outside gene matches: 9. Germline V gene data show CDR1 as MGHRA and CDR2 as YSYEKL. CDR3 sequence (DNA): TGCGCCAGCAGCCAAGCCGTAGGGACAGGGTTTTCAGATACGCAGTATTTT. Protein sequence: CASSQAVGTGFSDTQYF.